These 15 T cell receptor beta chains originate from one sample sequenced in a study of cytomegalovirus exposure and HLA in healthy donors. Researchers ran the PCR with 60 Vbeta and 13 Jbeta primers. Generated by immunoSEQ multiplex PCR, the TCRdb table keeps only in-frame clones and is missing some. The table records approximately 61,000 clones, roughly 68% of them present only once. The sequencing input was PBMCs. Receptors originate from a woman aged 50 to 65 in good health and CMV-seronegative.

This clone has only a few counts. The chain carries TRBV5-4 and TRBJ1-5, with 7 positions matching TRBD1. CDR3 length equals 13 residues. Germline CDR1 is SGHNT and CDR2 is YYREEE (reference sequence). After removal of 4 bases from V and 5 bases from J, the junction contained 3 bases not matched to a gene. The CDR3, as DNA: TGTGCCAGCAGCGCCGACAGGGATCAGCCCCAGCATTTT. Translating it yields CASSADRDQPQHF.

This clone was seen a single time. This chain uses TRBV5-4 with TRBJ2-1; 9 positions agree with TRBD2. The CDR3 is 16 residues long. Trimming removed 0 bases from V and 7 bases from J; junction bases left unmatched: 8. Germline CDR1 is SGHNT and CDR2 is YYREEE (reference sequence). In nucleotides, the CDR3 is TGTGCCAGCAGCTTGGGATCTACTAGCGGGCATAATGAGCAGTTCTTC. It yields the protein CASSLGSTSGHNEQFF.

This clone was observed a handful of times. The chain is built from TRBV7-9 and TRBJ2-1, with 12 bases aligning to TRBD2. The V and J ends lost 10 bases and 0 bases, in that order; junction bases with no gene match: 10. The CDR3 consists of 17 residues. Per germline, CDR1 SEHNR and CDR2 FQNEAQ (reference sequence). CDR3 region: CAIPRTSGAVSYNEQFF. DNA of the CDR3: TGTGCCATTCCCAGGACTAGCGGGGCCGTCTCCTACAATGAGCAGTTCTTC.

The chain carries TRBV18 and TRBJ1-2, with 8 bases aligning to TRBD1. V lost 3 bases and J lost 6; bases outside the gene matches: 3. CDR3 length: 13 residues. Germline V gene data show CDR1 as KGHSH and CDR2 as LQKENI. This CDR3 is CASSPGTGNGYTF. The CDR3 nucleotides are TGTGCCAGCTCACCCGGGACAGGAAATGGCTACACCTTC. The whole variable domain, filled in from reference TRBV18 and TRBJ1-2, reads NAGVMQNPRHLVRRRGQEARLRCSPMKGHSHVYWYRQLPEEGLKFMVYLQKENIIDESGMPKERFSAEFPKEGPSILRIQQVVRGDSAAYFCASSPGTGNGYTFGSGTRLTVV.

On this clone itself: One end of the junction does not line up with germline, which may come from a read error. The CDR3 DNA follows: TGTTCCAGCAGCTTAGCGGAATCCAGGGGCTACACCTTC. Translating it yields CSSSLAESRGYTF. The chain combines TRBV7-9 with TRBJ1-2; D gene ambiguous. The CDR3 has 13 residues. CDR1 and CDR2 (germline): SEHNR, FQNEAQ (reference sequence).

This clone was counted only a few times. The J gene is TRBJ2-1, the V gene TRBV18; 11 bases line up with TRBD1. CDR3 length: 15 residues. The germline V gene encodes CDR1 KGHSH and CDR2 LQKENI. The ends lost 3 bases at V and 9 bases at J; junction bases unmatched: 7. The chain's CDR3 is CASSPRTGGEVEQFF. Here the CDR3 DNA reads TGTGCCAGCTCACCTCGGACAGGGGGCGAGGTTGAGCAGTTCTTC.

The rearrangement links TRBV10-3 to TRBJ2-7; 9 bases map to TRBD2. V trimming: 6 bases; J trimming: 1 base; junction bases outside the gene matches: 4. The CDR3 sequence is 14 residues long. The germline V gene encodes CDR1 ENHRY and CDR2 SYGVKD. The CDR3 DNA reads TGTGCCATCAGCCAGGGACTAGCTTCCTACGAGCAGTACTTC. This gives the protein CAISQGLASYEQYF.

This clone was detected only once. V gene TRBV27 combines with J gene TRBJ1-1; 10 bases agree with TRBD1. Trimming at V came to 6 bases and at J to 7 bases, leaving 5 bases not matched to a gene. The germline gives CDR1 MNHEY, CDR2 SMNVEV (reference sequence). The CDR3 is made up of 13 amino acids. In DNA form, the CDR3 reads TGTGCCAGCAGAACGACAGGGGGCATTGAAGCTTTCTTT. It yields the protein CASRTTGGIEAFF.

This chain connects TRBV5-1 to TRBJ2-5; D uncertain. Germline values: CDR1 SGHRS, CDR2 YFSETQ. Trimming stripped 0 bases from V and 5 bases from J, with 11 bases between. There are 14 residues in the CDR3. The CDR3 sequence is CASSLAKSLETQYF. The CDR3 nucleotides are TGCGCCAGCAGCTTGGCCAAGAGCCTCGAGACCCAGTACTTC.

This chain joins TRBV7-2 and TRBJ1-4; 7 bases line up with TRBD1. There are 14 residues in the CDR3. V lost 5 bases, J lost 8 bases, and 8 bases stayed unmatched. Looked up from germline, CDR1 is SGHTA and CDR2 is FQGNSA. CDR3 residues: CASSLTGRKEKLFF. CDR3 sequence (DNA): TGTGCCAGCAGCCTGACAGGGAGGAAGGAAAAACTGTTTTTT.

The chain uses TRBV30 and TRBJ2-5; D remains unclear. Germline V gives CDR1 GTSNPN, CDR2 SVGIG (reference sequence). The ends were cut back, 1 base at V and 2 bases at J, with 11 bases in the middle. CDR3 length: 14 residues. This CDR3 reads CAWSGATLQETQYF. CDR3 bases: TGTGCCTGGAGTGGTGCTACACTACAAGAGACCCAGTACTTC. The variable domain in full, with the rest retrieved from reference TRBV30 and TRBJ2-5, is SQTIHQWPATLVQPVGSPLSLECTVEGTSNPNLYWYRQAAGRGLQLLFYSVGIGQISSEVPQNLSASRPQDRQFILSSKKLLLSDSGFYLCAWSGATLQETQYFGPGTRLLVL.

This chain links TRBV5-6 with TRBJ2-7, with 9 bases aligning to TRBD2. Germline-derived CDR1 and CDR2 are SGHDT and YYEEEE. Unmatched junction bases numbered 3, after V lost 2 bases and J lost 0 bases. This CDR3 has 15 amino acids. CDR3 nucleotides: TGTGCCAGCAGCTTCTATAGCGGGAGCTCCTACGAGCAGTACTTC. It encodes CASSFYSGSSYEQYF.

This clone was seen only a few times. The CDR3 coding sequence is TGTGCCAGCAAGGGAGGGAGGGCCGACGAGCAGTACTTC. It translates to CASKGGRADEQYF. J is TRBJ2-7 and V is TRBV2; the match to TRBD2 covers 7 bases. J lost 5 bases, V lost 7 bases, and 8 bases had no gene match. CDR3 size: 13 residues. The germline V gene has CDR1 SNHLY and CDR2 FYNNEI.

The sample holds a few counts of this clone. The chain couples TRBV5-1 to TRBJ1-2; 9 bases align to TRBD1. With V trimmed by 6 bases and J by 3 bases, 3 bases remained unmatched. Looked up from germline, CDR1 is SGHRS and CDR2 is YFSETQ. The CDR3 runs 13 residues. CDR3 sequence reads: CASTRDRDYGYTF. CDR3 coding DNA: TGCGCCAGCACTCGGGACAGGGACTATGGCTACACCTTC.

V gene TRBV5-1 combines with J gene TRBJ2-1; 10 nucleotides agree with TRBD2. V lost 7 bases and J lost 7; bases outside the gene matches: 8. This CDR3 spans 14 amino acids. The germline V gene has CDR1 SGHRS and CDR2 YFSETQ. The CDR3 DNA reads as TGCGCCAGCTCGGTTCTAGCGGGAGCGAATGAGCAGTTCTTC. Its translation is CASSVLAGANEQFF.